The 20 T cell receptor beta chains presented below share a single source sample, sequenced in a study of T cells in Graves' hyperthyroidism and ophthalmopathy. RNA transcripts served as the template for amplifying TCR beta CDR3 regions. TCR CDR3 regions were first amplified by RT-PCR with HTBI primers. MiXCR, run by TCRdb on the multiplex PCR reads, gives a single entry per CDR3 protein. The sample has around 270,000 distinct CDR3 sequences; 15% to 20% are singletons. Sequenced material: blood. The receptors derive from a man in his fifties or sixties with Graves' ophthalmopathy.

This clonotype was detected ten times or more. The chain recombines TRBV7-3 with TRBJ2-5, with D possibly TRBD1 on 6 matching bases. The CDR3 has 17 residues. Germline CDR1 reads SGHTA; CDR2 reads FQGTGA. V was trimmed by 5 bases and J by 3 bases, leaving 22 bases between them. The CDR3 is CASSLRGPGQGEETQYF. DNA of the CDR3: TGTGCCAGCAGCCTCCGGGGTCCGGGACAAGGAGAAGAGACCCAGTACTTC. Full variable domain (rest looked up from reference TRBV7-3 and TRBJ2-5): GAGVSQTPSNKVTEKGKYVELRCDPISGHTALYWYRQSLGQGPEFLIYFQGTGAADDSGLPNDRFFAVRPEGSVSTLKIQRTERGDSAVYLCASSLRGPGQGEETQYFGPGTRLLVL.

The chain links TRBV20-1 to TRBJ2-7; TRBD2 matches 9 bases. This CDR3 has 16 amino acids. Germline V CDR1 and CDR2: DFQATT, SNEGSKA (reference sequence). The junction had 10 bases not matched to a gene; V was cut back by 3 bases and J by 1 base. CDR3 loop: CSASFSAGGPSYEQYF. Here the CDR3 DNA reads TGCAGTGCTAGTTTCTCCGCGGGAGGGCCTTCCTACGAGCAGTACTTC.

In its sample, this clonotype was seen a few times. The genes are TRBV7-9 and TRBJ2-7; 8 bases fit TRBD2. The germline V gene has CDR1 SEHNR and CDR2 FQNEAQ (reference sequence). With V trimmed by 4 bases and J by 6 bases, 14 bases remained unmatched. The CDR3 has 16 amino acids. The CDR3 nucleotides read TGTGCCAGCAGCTCCCGGGTGGGGAGCGGGAGTCTCGAGCAGTACTTC. The encoded protein is CASSSRVGSGSLEQYF.

This sequence joins TRBV25-1 and TRBJ2-2; perhaps TRBD1 as D (6 bases). Germline V gives CDR1 MGHDK, CDR2 SYGVNS. This CDR3 has 14 amino acids. The V end lost 2 bases, the J end lost 5 bases, and 9 bases lay between the germline ends. The CDR3 spells CASSEDRLTGELFF. Written as DNA, the CDR3 is TGTGCCAGCAGTGAAGACAGGTTGACCGGGGAGCTGTTTTTT.

Concerning this clonotype: One base away lies a much larger clone, so this may be a sequencing read error. The V call is TRBV28, the J call TRBJ2-5, with 9 bases that match TRBD1. The CDR3 spans 15 residues. Germline V lookup: CDR1 MDHEN, CDR2 SYDVKM. The CDR3 is CASSRGDRDRETRYF. In DNA form, the CDR3 reads TGTGCCAGCAGTAGGGGAGACAGGGACAGGGAGACCCGGTACTTC.

This clonotype has at least ten counts. CDR3 amino acids: CSAISGQGQETQYF. In DNA form, the CDR3 reads TGCAGTGCTATTTCTGGACAGGGCCAAGAGACCCAGTACTTC. This rearrangement joins TRBV20-1 to TRBJ2-5, with 8 bases identical to TRBD1. Germline CDR1 reads DFQATT; CDR2 reads SNEGSKA (reference sequence). This CDR3 is 14 amino acids long. V lost 4 bases and J lost 1; bases outside the gene matches: 5.

This clonotype was observed at least ten times. This chain joins TRBV5-1 and TRBJ2-7, with D tentatively TRBD1 or TRBD2 (6 bases each). This CDR3 comprises 20 residues. With 5 bases removed from V and 5 bases from J, the gap between germline ends came to 35 bases. Germline values: CDR1 SGHRS, CDR2 YFSETQ. CDR3 nucleotides: TGCGCCAGCAGGGAGGGACCGGGACAACGTAGTCCGAGGGGTATGGACGAGCAGTACTTC. This sequence encodes CASREGPGQRSPRGMDEQYF. The whole variable domain, filled in from reference TRBV5-1 and TRBJ2-7, reads KAGVTQTPRYLIKTRGQQVTLSCSPISGHRSVSWYQQTPGQGLQFLFEYFSETQRNKGNFPGRFSGRQFSNSRSEMNVSTLELGDSALYLCASREGPGQRSPRGMDEQYFGPGTRLTVT.

There are a few counts of this clonotype. The chain uses TRBV7-9 and TRBJ2-5, with 9 positions matching TRBD1. The trim removed 2 bases at V and 5 bases at J, leaving 6 bases unmatched. The CDR3 is made up of 15 amino acids. CDR1 is SEHNR, CDR2 FQNEAQ, per germline (reference sequence). For the CDR3, the DNA is TGTGCCAGCAGCTTAATACAGGGGGCGAGGGAGACCCAGTACTTC. This encodes CASSLIQGARETQYF.

This chain joins TRBV14 and TRBJ2-1; D might be TRBD2 (6 bases). The CDR3 contains 15 residues. Germline assignment: CDR1 SGHDN and CDR2 FVKESK. V was clipped by 2 bases and J by 8 bases, with 16 bases between them. The CDR3 nucleotides read TGTGCCAGCAGCCAACTCCTAGCGCTAGGGGATGAGCAGTTCTTC. Its translation is CASSQLLALGDEQFF.

For this clonotype: A read error may be the cause here, since a much bigger clone is one base away. The chain joins TRBV3-1 to TRBJ2-7; 11 nucleotides match TRBD2. This CDR3 region has 15 residues. Germline CDR1 and CDR2: LGHDT and YNNKEL (reference sequence). The CDR3 sequence: CASTAASGGTYGQYF. DNA of the CDR3: TGTGCCAGCACCGCAGCTAGCGGGGGGACCTACGGGCAGTACTTC.

This clonotype was seen ten or more times. The chain uses TRBV30 and TRBJ2-5; D might be TRBD1 or TRBD2, each matching 6 bases. V was shortened by 4 bases and J by 4 bases, with 10 bases between the two germline ends. There are 12 residues in the CDR3. Germline-derived CDR1 and CDR2 are GTSNPN and SVGIG (reference sequence). CDR3 DNA: TGTGCCTGGAATGAGGGGGGAGAGACCCAGTACTTC. Translation gives CAWNEGGETQYF.

The sample holds a few counts of this clonotype. The V and J genes are TRBV12-3 or TRBV12-4 and TRBJ1-2; no definite D call. The CDR3 covers 12 residues. Trimming removed 6 bases from V and 8 bases from J, with 13 bases in between. CDR3 in DNA: TGTGCCAGCAGCCCCAACACGGAGGGCTACACCTTC. It codes for CASSPNTEGYTF.

The rearrangement uses TRBV7-3 and TRBJ2-2; 9 bases line up with TRBD2. The CDR3 has 16 amino acids. Trimming cost V 2 bases and J 5 bases; bases outside gene matches: 6. CDR1 SGHTA and CDR2 FQGTGA come from the germline V gene. The CDR3 protein is CASSLLLAGRTGELFF. The CDR3 region has the DNA TGTGCCAGCAGCTTATTGCTAGCGGGAAGAACCGGGGAGCTGTTTTTT.

Ten or more counts support this clonotype. The V and J genes are TRBV30 and TRBJ1-5; D remains ambiguous. V lost 1 base and J lost 5, with 9 bases in between. This CDR3 is built from 13 residues. In germline, CDR1 is GTSNPN, CDR2 SVGIG (reference sequence). CDR3 DNA: TGTGCCTGGAGTGGAGGGAATGATCAGCCCCAGCATTTT. It is translated as CAWSGGNDQPQHF.

The sample holds many counts of this clonotype. V is TRBV11-2 and J is TRBJ2-5, with 8 bases fitting TRBD1. The CDR3 spans 17 residues. Germline loops: CDR1 SGHAT, CDR2 FQNNGV. Trimming removed 0 bases from V and 5 bases from J; junction bases left unmatched: 11. The CDR3 DNA is TGTGCCAGCAGCTTAGACAGGGGGCGGATTGTGGTGGAGACCCAGTACTTC. Translating gives CASSLDRGRIVVETQYF.

This clonotype was picked up many times. The genes are TRBV11-2 and TRBJ1-6; D might be TRBD1 (6 bases). Trimming took 1 base from V and 7 from J, leaving 14 bases between them. Germline assignment: CDR1 SGHAT and CDR2 FQNNGV. The CDR3 length is 16 residues. The chain's CDR3 is CASSLGQGKPNSPLHF. CDR3 nucleotide sequence: TGTGCCAGCAGCTTAGGGCAGGGGAAACCGAATTCACCCCTCCACTTT.

Many counts were recorded for this clonotype. This chain links TRBV9 with TRBJ2-7; no clear D gene. The V gene lost 4 bases and the J gene lost 4 bases, with 12 bases spanning the gap. The CDR3 totals 13 residues. Germline V CDR1 and CDR2: SGDLS, YYNGEE. CDR3 protein: CASSPQSTYEQYF. CDR3 DNA sequence: TGTGCCAGCAGCCCCCAATCCACGTACGAGCAGTACTTC.

The rearrangement joins TRBV7-9 to TRBJ2-5, with 8 bases lining up with TRBD2. The CDR3 contains 15 residues. Germline lookup yields CDR1 SEHNR and CDR2 FQNEAQ (reference sequence). J gave up 5 bases and V 3 bases, and 8 bases lay outside the gene matches. DNA for the CDR3: TGTGCCAGCAGCTTCTTTAGCGGCGGGGGGGAGACCCAGTACTTC. As protein: CASSFFSGGGETQYF.

There are a few counts of this clonotype. V usage is TRBV13 and J usage is TRBJ2-1, with 9 bases identical to TRBD2. V lost 4 bases and J lost 9; bases outside the gene matches: 13. This CDR3 spans 16 amino acids. Per germline, CDR1 PRHDT and CDR2 FYEKMQ (reference sequence). CDR3 protein: CASSSGASGTWGEQFF. CDR3 DNA sequence: TGTGCCAGCAGCTCGGGGGCTAGCGGGACCTGGGGTGAGCAGTTCTTC.

V and J are TRBV20-1 and TRBJ2-7; TRBD1 matches 7 bases. V shed 4 bases, J shed 2 bases, and the junction held 5 bases outside the gene matches. Germline V gives CDR1 DFQATT, CDR2 SNEGSKA (reference sequence). This CDR3 comprises 13 residues. CDR3 sequence (DNA): TGCAGTGCTAAAATTACAGGGGCCTACGAGCAGTACTTC. Translating gives CSAKITGAYEQYF.